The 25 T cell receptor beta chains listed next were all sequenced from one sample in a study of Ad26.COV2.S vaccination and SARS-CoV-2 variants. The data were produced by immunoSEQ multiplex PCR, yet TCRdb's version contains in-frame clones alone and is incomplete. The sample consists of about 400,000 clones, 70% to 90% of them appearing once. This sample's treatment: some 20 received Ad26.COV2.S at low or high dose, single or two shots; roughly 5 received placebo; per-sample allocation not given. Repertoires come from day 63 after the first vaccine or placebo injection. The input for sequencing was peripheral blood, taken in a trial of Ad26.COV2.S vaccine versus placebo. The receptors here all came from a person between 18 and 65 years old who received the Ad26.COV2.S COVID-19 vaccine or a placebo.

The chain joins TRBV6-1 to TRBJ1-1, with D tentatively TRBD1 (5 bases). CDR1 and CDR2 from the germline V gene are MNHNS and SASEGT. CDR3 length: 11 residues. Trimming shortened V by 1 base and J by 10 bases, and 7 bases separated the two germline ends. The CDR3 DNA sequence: TGTGCCAGCAGTGAAGGGGGCTCAGCTTTCTTT. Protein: CASSEGGSAFF.

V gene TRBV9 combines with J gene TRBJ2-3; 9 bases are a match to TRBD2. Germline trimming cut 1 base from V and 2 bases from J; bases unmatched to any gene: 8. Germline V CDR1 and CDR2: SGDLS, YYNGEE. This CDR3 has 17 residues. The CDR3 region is CASSVPRSGGNTDTQYF. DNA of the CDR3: TGTGCCAGCAGCGTACCCCGAAGCGGGGGGAACACAGATACGCAGTATTTT.

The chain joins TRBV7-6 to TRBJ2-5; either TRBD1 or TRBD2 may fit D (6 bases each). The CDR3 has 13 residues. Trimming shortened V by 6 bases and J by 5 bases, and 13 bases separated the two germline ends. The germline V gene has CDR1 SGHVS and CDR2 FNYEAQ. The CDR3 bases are TGTGCCAGCAGTATCTGGAGGGGGGAGACCCAGTACTTC. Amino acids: CASSIWRGETQYF.

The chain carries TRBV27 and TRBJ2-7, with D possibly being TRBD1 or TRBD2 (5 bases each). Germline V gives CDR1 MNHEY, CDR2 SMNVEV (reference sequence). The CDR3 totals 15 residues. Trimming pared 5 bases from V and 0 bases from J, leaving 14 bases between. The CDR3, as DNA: TGTGCCAGCAGTCCGGGGACCTTTTTCTCCTACGAGCAGTACTTC. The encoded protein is CASSPGTFFSYEQYF.

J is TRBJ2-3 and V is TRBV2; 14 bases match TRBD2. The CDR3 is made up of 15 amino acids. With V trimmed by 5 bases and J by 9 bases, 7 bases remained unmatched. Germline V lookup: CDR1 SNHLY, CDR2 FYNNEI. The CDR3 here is CASSPRLAGGQTQYF. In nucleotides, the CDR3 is TGTGCCAGCAGTCCCCGACTAGCGGGGGGGCAAACGCAGTATTTT. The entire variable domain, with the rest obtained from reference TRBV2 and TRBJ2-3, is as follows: EPEVTQTPSHQVTQMGQEVILRCVPISNHLYFYWYRQILGQKVEFLVSFYNNEISEKSEIFDDQFSVERPDGSNFTLKIRSTKLEDSAMYFCASSPRLAGGQTQYFGPGTRLTVL.

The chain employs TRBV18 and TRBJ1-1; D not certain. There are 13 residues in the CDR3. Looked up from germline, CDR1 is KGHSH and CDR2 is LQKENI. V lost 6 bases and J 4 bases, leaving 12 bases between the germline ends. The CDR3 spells CASSAWMGTEAFF. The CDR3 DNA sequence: TGTGCCAGCTCCGCCTGGATGGGCACTGAAGCTTTCTTT.

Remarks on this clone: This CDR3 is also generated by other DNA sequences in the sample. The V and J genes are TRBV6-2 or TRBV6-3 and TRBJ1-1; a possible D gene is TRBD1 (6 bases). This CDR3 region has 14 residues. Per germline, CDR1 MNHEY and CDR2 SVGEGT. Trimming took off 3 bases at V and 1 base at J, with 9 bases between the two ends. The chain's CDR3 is CASSYGGGNTEAFF. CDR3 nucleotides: TGTGCCAGCAGTTATGGAGGGGGGAACACTGAAGCTTTCTTT.

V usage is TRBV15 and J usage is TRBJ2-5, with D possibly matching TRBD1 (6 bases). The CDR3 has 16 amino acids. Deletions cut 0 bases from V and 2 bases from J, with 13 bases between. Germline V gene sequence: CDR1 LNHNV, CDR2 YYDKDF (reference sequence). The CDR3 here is CATSRDPLGHQETQYF. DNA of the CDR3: TGTGCCACCAGCAGAGATCCCTTGGGACATCAAGAGACCCAGTACTTC.

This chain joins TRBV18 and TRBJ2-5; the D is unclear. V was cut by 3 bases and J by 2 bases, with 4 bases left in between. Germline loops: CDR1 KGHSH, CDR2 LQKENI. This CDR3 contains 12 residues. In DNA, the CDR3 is TGTGCCAGCTCACCGCGACAAGAGACCCAGTACTTC. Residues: CASSPRQETQYF.

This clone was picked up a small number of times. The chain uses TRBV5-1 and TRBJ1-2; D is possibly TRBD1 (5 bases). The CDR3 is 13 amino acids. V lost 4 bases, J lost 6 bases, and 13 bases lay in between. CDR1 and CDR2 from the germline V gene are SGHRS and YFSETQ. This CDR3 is CASSDQGFDGYTF. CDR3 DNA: TGCGCCAGCAGCGACCAGGGTTTCGATGGCTACACCTTC.

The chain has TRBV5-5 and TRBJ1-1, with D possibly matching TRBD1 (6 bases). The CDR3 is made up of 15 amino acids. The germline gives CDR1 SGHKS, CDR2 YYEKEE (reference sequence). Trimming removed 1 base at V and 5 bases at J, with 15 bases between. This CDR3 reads CASSLWGGASTEAFF. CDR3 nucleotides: TGTGCCAGCAGCTTGTGGGGGGGCGCGAGTACTGAAGCTTTCTTT.

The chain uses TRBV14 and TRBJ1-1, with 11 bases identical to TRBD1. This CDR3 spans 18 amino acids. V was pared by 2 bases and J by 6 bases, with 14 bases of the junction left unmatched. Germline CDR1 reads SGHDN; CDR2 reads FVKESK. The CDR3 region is CASSQPFLGTGGFSEAFF. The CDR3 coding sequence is TGTGCCAGCAGCCAACCTTTTCTGGGGACAGGGGGTTTTTCTGAAGCTTTCTTT.

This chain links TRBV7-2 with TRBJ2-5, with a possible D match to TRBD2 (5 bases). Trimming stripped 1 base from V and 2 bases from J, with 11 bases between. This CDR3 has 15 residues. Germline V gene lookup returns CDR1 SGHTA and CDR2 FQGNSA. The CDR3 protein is CASSLGRSGQETQYF. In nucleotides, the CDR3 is TGTGCCAGCAGCTTAGGGCGGAGCGGACAAGAGACCCAGTACTTC.

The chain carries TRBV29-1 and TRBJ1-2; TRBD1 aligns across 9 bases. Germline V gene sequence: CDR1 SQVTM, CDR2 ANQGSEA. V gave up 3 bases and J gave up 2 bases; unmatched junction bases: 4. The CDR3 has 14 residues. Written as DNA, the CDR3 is TGCAGCGTTGACATTGGGACAGGGAACTATGGCTACACCTTC. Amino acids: CSVDIGTGNYGYTF. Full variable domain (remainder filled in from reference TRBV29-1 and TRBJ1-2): SAVISQKPSRDICQRGTSLTIQCQVDSQVTMMFWYRQQPGQSLTLIATANQGSEATYESGFVIDKFPISRPNLTFSTLTVSNMSPEDSSIYLCSVDIGTGNYGYTFGSGTRLTVV.

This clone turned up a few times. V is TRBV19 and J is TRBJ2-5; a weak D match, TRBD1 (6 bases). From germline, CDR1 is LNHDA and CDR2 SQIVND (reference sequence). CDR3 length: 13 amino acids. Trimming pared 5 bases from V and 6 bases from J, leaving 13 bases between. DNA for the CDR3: TGTGCCAGTAGTCCCCGGGACAAAAAGACCCAGTACTTC. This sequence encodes CASSPRDKKTQYF.

In nucleotides, the CDR3 is TGCAGTGCTCGCGACTCACCCCTCCACTTT. It translates to CSARDSPLHF. The chain combines TRBV20-1 with TRBJ1-6; D not resolved. CDR1 and CDR2 (germline): DFQATT, SNEGSKA (reference sequence). This CDR3 region has 10 residues. V lost 5 bases, J lost 10 bases, and 6 bases lay in between.

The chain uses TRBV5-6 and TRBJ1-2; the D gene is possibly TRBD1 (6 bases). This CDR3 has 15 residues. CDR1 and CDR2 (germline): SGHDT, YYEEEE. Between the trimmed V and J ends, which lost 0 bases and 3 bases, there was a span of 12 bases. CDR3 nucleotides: TGTGCCAGCAGCTTGGTTGGGGGCCGGCACTATGGCTACACCTTC. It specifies CASSLVGGRHYGYTF.

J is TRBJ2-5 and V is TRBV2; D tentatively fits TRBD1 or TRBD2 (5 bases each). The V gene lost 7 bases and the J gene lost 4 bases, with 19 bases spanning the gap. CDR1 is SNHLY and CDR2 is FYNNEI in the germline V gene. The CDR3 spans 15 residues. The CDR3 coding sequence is TGTGCCAGCACATCCGAACAGGCTGGGGGAGAGACCCAGTACTTC. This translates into CASTSEQAGGETQYF. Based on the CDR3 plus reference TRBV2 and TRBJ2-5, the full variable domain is EPEVTQTPSHQVTQMGQEVILRCVPISNHLYFYWYRQILGQKVEFLVSFYNNEISEKSEIFDDQFSVERPDGSNFTLKIRSTKLEDSAMYFCASTSEQAGGETQYFGPGTRLLVL.

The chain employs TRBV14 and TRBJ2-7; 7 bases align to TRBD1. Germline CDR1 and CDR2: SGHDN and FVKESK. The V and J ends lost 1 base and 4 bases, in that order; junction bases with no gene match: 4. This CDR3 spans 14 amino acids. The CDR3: CASSQVGGSYEQYF. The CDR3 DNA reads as TGTGCCAGCAGCCAAGTAGGGGGCTCGTACGAGCAGTACTTC.

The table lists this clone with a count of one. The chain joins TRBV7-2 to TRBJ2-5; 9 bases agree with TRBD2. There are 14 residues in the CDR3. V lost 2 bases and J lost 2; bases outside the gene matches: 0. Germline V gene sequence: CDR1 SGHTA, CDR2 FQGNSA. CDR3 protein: CASSLLAGQETQYF. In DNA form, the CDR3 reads TGTGCCAGCAGCTTACTAGCGGGACAAGAGACCCAGTACTTC.

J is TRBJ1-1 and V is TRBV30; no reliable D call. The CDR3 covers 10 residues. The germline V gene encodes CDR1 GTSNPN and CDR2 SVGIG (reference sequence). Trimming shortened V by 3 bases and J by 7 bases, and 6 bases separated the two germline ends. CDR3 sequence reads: CAWRTNEAFF. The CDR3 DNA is TGTGCCTGGAGGACAAATGAAGCTTTCTTT.

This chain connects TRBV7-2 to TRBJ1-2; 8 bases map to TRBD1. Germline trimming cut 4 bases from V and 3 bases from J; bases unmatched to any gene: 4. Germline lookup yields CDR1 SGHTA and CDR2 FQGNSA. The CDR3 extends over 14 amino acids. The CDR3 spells CASSSQGGDYGYTF. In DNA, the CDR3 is TGTGCCAGCAGCTCACAGGGGGGCGACTATGGCTACACCTTC.

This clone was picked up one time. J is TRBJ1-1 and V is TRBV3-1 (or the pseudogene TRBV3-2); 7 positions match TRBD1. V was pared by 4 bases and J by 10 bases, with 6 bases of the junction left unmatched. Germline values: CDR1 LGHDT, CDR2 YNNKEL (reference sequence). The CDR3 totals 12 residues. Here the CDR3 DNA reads TGTGCCAGCAGCCGGAGACAGGGAGCAGCTTTCTTT. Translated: CASSRRQGAAFF.

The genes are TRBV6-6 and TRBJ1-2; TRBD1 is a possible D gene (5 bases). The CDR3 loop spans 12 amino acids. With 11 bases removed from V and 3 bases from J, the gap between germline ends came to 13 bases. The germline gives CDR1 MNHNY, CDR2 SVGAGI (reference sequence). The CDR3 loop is CAVSGGYYGYTF. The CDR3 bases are TGTGCCGTGAGCGGGGGTTACTATGGCTACACCTTC.

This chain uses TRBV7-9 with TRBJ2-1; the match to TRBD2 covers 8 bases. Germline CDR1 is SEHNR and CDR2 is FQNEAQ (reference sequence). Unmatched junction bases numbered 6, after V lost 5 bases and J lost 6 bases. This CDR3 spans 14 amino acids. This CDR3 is CASSITGTSNEQFF. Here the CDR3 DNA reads TGTGCCAGCAGCATCACCGGGACTAGCAATGAGCAGTTCTTC.